These 27 T cell receptor beta chains share one sample of origin, sequenced in a study of blood T cell repertoires in COVID-19. TCRdb's copy holds only in-frame clones and misses some; the assay was immunoSEQ multiplex PCR. Found here are approximately 290,000 clones, roughly 90% of them singletons; the top ten hold about an eighth. Specimen: peripheral blood. Receptors originate from a woman aged 60-75 years with acute or convalescent COVID-19.

V gene TRBV19 combines with J gene TRBJ1-3; D perhaps matches TRBD1 (5 bases). This CDR3 comprises 13 residues. CDR1 and CDR2 (germline): LNHDA, SQIVND (reference sequence). The germline V and J ends were trimmed by 3 bases and 9 bases, with 12 bases remaining between them. Written as DNA, the CDR3 is TGTGCCAGTAGTATGGGGCCGGTGGGCACCATATATTTT. As protein: CASSMGPVGTIYF.

The chain links TRBV5-1 to TRBJ2-3; D call uncertain. Germline CDR1 and CDR2: SGHRS and YFSETQ. The length of the CDR3 is 12 residues. V gave up 4 bases and J gave up 6 bases, with 9 bases separating them. The CDR3 nucleotides are TGCGCCAGCAGCCTTACATCCGATACGCAGTATTTT. It is translated as CASSLTSDTQYF.

The chain has TRBV2 and TRBJ2-1, with D maybe TRBD2 (5 bases). Germline V gene lookup returns CDR1 SNHLY and CDR2 FYNNEI. Trimming cost V 5 bases and J 7 bases, with 15 bases left between them. The CDR3 spans 14 residues. CDR3 region: CASSRRGGPNEQFF. CDR3 sequence (DNA): TGTGCCAGCAGTCGAAGAGGAGGCCCTAATGAGCAGTTCTTC.

The chain has TRBV28 and TRBJ1-4; possibly TRBD1 for D (6 bases). Germline V gene data show CDR1 as MDHEN and CDR2 as SYDVKM. This CDR3 has 15 residues. V was shortened by 3 bases and J by 4 bases, with 12 bases between the two germline ends. CDR3 in amino acids: CASSFRTDLNEKLFF. Here the CDR3 DNA reads TGTGCCAGCAGTTTTCGGACAGACCTTAATGAAAAACTGTTTTTT.

This clone was counted only a few times. V is TRBV19 and J is TRBJ1-1, with 7 bases identical to TRBD1. Germline V gene lookup returns CDR1 LNHDA and CDR2 SQIVND (reference sequence). V shed 6 bases, J shed 1 base, and the junction held 5 bases outside the gene matches. The CDR3 totals 14 residues. The CDR3 nucleotides read TGTGCCAGTAGGACTGACAGGGCGAACACTGAAGCTTTCTTT. It codes for CASRTDRANTEAFF.

This clone was counted once. V gene TRBV30 combines with J gene TRBJ1-1; 7 nucleotides align to TRBD1. V lost 5 bases, J lost 3 bases, and 6 bases stayed unmatched. CDR1 is GTSNPN and CDR2 is SVGIG in the germline V gene (reference sequence). CDR3 size: 13 residues. CDR3 amino acids: CAWHRGRDTEAFF. CDR3 DNA sequence: TGTGCCTGGCATAGGGGGCGGGACACTGAAGCTTTCTTT.

This clone appeared a single time. This chain links TRBV3-1 (or the pseudogene TRBV3-2) with TRBJ1-2; D unclear. The V end was cut by 2 bases, the J end by 0 bases, with 4 bases between. The CDR3 covers 13 residues. The V gene's germline CDR1 is LGHDT and CDR2 YNNKEL (reference sequence). CDR3 nucleotide sequence: TGTGCCAGCAGCCAACCGGCTAACTATGGCTACACCTTC. Translating gives CASSQPANYGYTF.

This clone was detected only once. V and J are TRBV2 and TRBJ1-3; 11 bases align to TRBD1. Germline V gives CDR1 SNHLY, CDR2 FYNNEI. The trim removed 5 bases at V and 0 bases at J, leaving 3 bases unmatched. The CDR3 covers 16 residues. Written as DNA, the CDR3 is TGTGCCAGCAGTAGGGACAGGGGGAGCTCTGGAAACACCATATATTTT. Residues: CASSRDRGSSGNTIYF. The whole variable domain, remainder taken from reference TRBV2 and TRBJ1-3, is EPEVTQTPSHQVTQMGQEVILRCVPISNHLYFYWYRQILGQKVEFLVSFYNNEISEKSEIFDDQFSVERPDGSNFTLKIRSTKLEDSAMYFCASSRDRGSSGNTIYFGEGSWLTVV.

For the CDR3, the DNA is TGTGCCAGCAGCCTCGGACAGGGTCCCTACGAGCAGTACTTC. Encoded protein: CASSLGQGPYEQYF. V and J are TRBV14 and TRBJ2-7, with TRBD1 matching 8 bases. The CDR3 consists of 14 residues. CDR1 is SGHDN, CDR2 FVKESK, per germline. Unmatched junction bases numbered 4, after V lost 4 bases and J lost 2 bases.

This rearrangement joins TRBV6-5 to TRBJ2-2; D call uncertain. The CDR3 extends over 13 amino acids. Germline CDR1 and CDR2: MNHEY and SVGAGI. V was cut by 2 bases and J by 6 bases, with 7 bases left in between. DNA of the CDR3: TGTGCCAGCAGTTACCAAGACTCCGGGGAGCTGTTTTTT. It codes for CASSYQDSGELFF.

The V and J genes are TRBV28 and TRBJ1-5; D perhaps matches TRBD1 (5 bases). Per germline, CDR1 MDHEN and CDR2 SYDVKM. CDR3 length: 15 residues. V was clipped by 6 bases and J by 1 base, with 13 bases between them. The CDR3 nucleotides are TGTGCCAGCAGGGGGGGACTGGTAAGCAATCAGCCCCAGCATTTT. Protein product: CASRGGLVSNQPQHF. The full variable domain, completed using reference TRBV28 and TRBJ1-5, is DVKVTQSSRYLVKRTGEKVFLECVQDMDHENMFWYRQDPGLGLRLIYFSYDVKMKEKGDIPEGYSVSREKKERFSLILESASTNQTSMYLCASRGGLVSNQPQHFGDGTRLSIL.

The chain combines TRBV7-2 with TRBJ2-1; tentatively, D is TRBD1 (6 bases). Germline values: CDR1 SGHTA, CDR2 FQGNSA. V lost 7 bases, J lost 4 bases, and 11 bases lay in between. The CDR3 runs 13 residues. CDR3: CASTLRGYNEQFF. The CDR3 DNA sequence: TGTGCCAGCACCCTTAGGGGGTACAATGAGCAGTTCTTC.

The rearrangement uses TRBV7-9 and TRBJ1-1; 8 bases fit TRBD1. The trim removed 5 bases at V and 0 bases at J, leaving 5 bases unmatched. Looked up from germline, CDR1 is SEHNR and CDR2 is FQNEAQ (reference sequence). The CDR3 loop spans 15 amino acids. CDR3 DNA: TGTGCCAGCAGCATGGGACAGGACATGAACACTGAAGCTTTCTTT. Its translation: CASSMGQDMNTEAFF. Variable domain in full (rest from reference TRBV7-9 and TRBJ1-1): DTGVSQNPRHKITKRGQNVTFRCDPISEHNRLYWYRQTLGQGPEFLTYFQNEAQLEKSRLLSDRFSAERPKGSFSTLEIQRTEQGDSAMYLCASSMGQDMNTEAFFGQGTRLTVV.

This clone was recorded a few times. The J gene is TRBJ1-6, the V gene TRBV2; no clear D. The CDR3 is 14 residues long. Germline values: CDR1 SNHLY, CDR2 FYNNEI. V was trimmed by 6 bases and J by 0 bases, leaving 6 bases between them. Written as DNA, the CDR3 is TGTGCCAGCAGAGGGAGCTCCTATAATTCACCCCTCCACTTT. As protein: CASRGSSYNSPLHF.

This clone was found once. The chain combines TRBV11-1 with TRBJ1-3; D gene unclear. V gave up 5 bases and J gave up 0 bases, with 14 bases separating them. The CDR3 covers 16 residues. CDR1 and CDR2 from the germline V gene are SGHAT and FQDESV (reference sequence). DNA of the CDR3: TGTGCCAGCAGCCCTGACGCAGCGAGCTCTGGAAACACCATATATTTT. This gives the protein CASSPDAASSGNTIYF.

As regards this clone: One junction end does not reproduce the germline sequence, and a read error may be involved. The genes are TRBV28 and TRBJ2-1; 7 bases are shared with TRBD2. The CDR3 runs to 16 residues. CDR1 and CDR2 (germline): MDHEN, SYDVKM. CDR3 sequence (DNA): TGTGCCAGCAGTTTAGGGCCTAGCGGATACTACTATGAGCAGTTCTTC. The encoded protein is CASSLGPSGYYYEQFF.

The chain employs TRBV30 and TRBJ2-5; D is ambiguous. Trimming removed 1 base at V and 1 base at J, with 7 bases between. The germline V gene has CDR1 GTSNPN and CDR2 SVGIG (reference sequence). The CDR3 is 13 residues long. DNA for the CDR3: TGTGCCTGGAGTGGCTCAGGCCAAGAGACCCAGTACTTC. Amino acids: CAWSGSGQETQYF.

The V gene is TRBV9, the J gene TRBJ1-2; D call uncertain. The ends were cut back, 4 bases at V and 6 bases at J, with 22 bases in the middle. The germline V gene encodes CDR1 SGDLS and CDR2 YYNGEE. There are 16 residues in the CDR3. DNA of the CDR3: TGTGCCAGCAGCCTCCGTCCAGGACTCGAGATTAATGGCTACACCTTC. It codes for CASSLRPGLEINGYTF.

The chain recombines TRBV20-1 with TRBJ1-1; D is possibly TRBD1 (5 bases). Trimming took 3 bases from V and 1 from J, leaving 12 bases between them. Per germline, CDR1 DFQATT and CDR2 SNEGSKA (reference sequence). The CDR3 extends over 14 amino acids. The CDR3 DNA is TGCAGTGCTAGTAGGGGCCCCGGGAACACTGAAGCTTTCTTT. It translates to CSASRGPGNTEAFF.

The chain's CDR3 is CASSEPRMRNTEAFF. CDR3 in DNA: TGCGCCAGCAGTGAGCCGCGGATGCGGAACACTGAAGCTTTCTTT. This sequence joins TRBV10-2 and TRBJ1-1; D is undetermined. The CDR3 contains 15 residues. The V end was cut by 2 bases, the J end by 1 base, with 11 bases between. CDR1 and CDR2 from the germline V gene are WSHSY and SAAADI.

V gene TRBV28 combines with J gene TRBJ1-5; TRBD1 matches 8 bases. The CDR3 sequence is 18 residues long. Germline V CDR1 and CDR2: MDHEN, SYDVKM. V dropped 5 bases and J dropped 2; count of bases not matched to a gene: 14. CDR3 sequence reads: CASSPGTGVGLGNQPQHF. The CDR3 coding sequence is TGTGCCAGCAGTCCCGGGACAGGCGTGGGGTTAGGCAATCAGCCCCAGCATTTT.

This clone was seen more than once but under ten times. V and J are TRBV7-9 and TRBJ2-1; 11 nucleotides align to TRBD1. The V gene's germline CDR1 is SEHNR and CDR2 FQNEAQ (reference sequence). The trim removed 5 bases at V and 2 bases at J, leaving 2 bases unmatched. The CDR3 is 15 amino acids. CDR3 DNA sequence: TGTGCCAGCAGCCGGGACAGGGGGACCTACAATGAGCAGTTCTTC. Amino acid sequence: CASSRDRGTYNEQFF.

The chain couples TRBV3-1 (or the pseudogene TRBV3-2) to TRBJ2-7; maybe TRBD2 (6 bases). Trimming removed 1 base from V and 6 bases from J, with 16 bases in between. CDR3 length: 15 amino acids. The germline gives CDR1 LGHDT, CDR2 YNNKEL (reference sequence). The CDR3 DNA sequence: TGTGCCAGCAGCCAAGTGGGAGGTCGAGACTTCGAGCAGTACTTC. The encoded protein is CASSQVGGRDFEQYF.

This clone was counted once. The chain employs TRBV5-8 and TRBJ1-1; D is possibly TRBD1 (6 bases). Germline CDR1 is SGHTS and CDR2 is YDEGEE. With 6 bases removed from V and 5 bases from J, the gap between germline ends came to 23 bases. CDR3 length equals 16 residues. CDR3 nucleotide sequence: TGTGCCAGCACCTATAGAGGGGACATCCGAACAACTGAAGCTTTCTTT. Translation gives CASTYRGDIRTTEAFF.

The V and J genes are TRBV14 and TRBJ2-1, with D tentatively TRBD2 (7 bases). The CDR3 consists of 14 residues. V was cut by 4 bases and J by 7 bases, with 14 bases left in between. Germline V gene lookup returns CDR1 SGHDN and CDR2 FVKESK. CDR3 sequence: CASSLGGAGNEQFF. CDR3 nucleotide sequence: TGTGCCAGCAGCCTTGGGGGGGCAGGGAATGAGCAGTTCTTC.

J is TRBJ2-6 and V is TRBV19; no clear D gene. V lost 5 bases and J 1 base, leaving 6 bases between the germline ends. The CDR3 is 14 residues long. The germline V gene encodes CDR1 LNHDA and CDR2 SQIVND (reference sequence). This CDR3 is CASSSLSGANVLTF. The CDR3 coding sequence is TGTGCCAGTAGTTCCCTGTCTGGGGCCAACGTCCTGACTTTC.

V and J are TRBV29-1 and TRBJ2-7, with TRBD1 matching 11 bases. The CDR3 contains 13 residues. The V gene end was trimmed by 6 bases and the J gene end by 8 bases; junction bases not matched to a gene: 9. Germline V lookup: CDR1 SQVTM, CDR2 ANQGSEA. This chain's CDR3 is CSVAGTGGTKQYF. The CDR3 DNA follows: TGCAGCGTAGCCGGGACAGGGGGAACTAAGCAGTACTTC.